The 21 T cell receptor beta chains listed next were all sequenced from one sample in a study of T cell clones after liver transplantation. Profiling relied on immunoSEQ multiplex PCR, and the TCRdb table lists in-frame clones only, not all of them. The top ten hold roughly 0.9% of the sample, which has about 68,000 clones, almost 95% seen once. Sequenced material: CD4+ T cells from blood, taken approximately 25 months after liver transplant. The receptors stem from a human patient who received a liver transplant. Some of the T cells might come from the graft donor.

The gene calls are TRBV19 and TRBJ1-5; D is unclear. The germline V gene encodes CDR1 LNHDA and CDR2 SQIVND (reference sequence). Trimming cost V 3 bases and J 9 bases, with 9 bases left between them. The CDR3 has 12 amino acids. CDR3 bases: TGTGCCAGTAGTATGTCGGATCGGCCCCAGCATTTT. This sequence encodes CASSMSDRPQHF.

The chain recombines TRBV2 with TRBJ2-7; D is undetermined. In germline, CDR1 is SNHLY, CDR2 FYNNEI. V gave up 4 bases and J gave up 4 bases, with 5 bases separating them. This CDR3 has 11 residues. The CDR3 protein is CASSVRYEQYF. The CDR3 region has the DNA TGTGCCAGCAGTGTGCGGTACGAGCAGTACTTC. The full variable domain, with the rest looked up from reference TRBV2 and TRBJ2-7, is EPEVTQTPSHQVTQMGQEVILRCVPISNHLYFYWYRQILGQKVEFLVSFYNNEISEKSEIFDDQFSVERPDGSNFTLKIRSTKLEDSAMYFCASSVRYEQYFGPGTRLTVT.

V and J are TRBV2 and TRBJ2-3; D unclear. CDR3 length equals 15 residues. Germline CDR1 SNHLY, CDR2 FYNNEI. Trimming pared 5 bases from V and 5 bases from J, leaving 17 bases between. CDR3 loop: CASSIPNPSGDTQYF. In nucleotides, the CDR3 is TGTGCCAGCAGTATCCCGAACCCCAGTGGAGATACGCAGTATTTT.

This chain links TRBV10-3 with TRBJ2-7; tentatively, D is TRBD2 (6 bases). Germline CDR1 and CDR2: ENHRY and SYGVKD. The V gene lost 7 bases and the J gene lost 3 bases, with 13 bases spanning the gap. This CDR3 has 13 amino acids. CDR3 sequence reads: CAIKKPGGYEQYF. CDR3 sequence (DNA): TGTGCCATCAAGAAACCCGGGGGCTACGAGCAGTACTTC.

The chain links TRBV19 to TRBJ2-2, with D perhaps assigned TRBD1 or TRBD2 (5 bases each). The germline V gene encodes CDR1 LNHDA and CDR2 SQIVND (reference sequence). The V gene lost 2 bases and the J gene lost 6 bases, with 16 bases spanning the gap. The CDR3 contains 16 residues. The CDR3 DNA reads TGTGCCAGTAGTATACTCCTCGGGCAGGGAGCCGGGGAGCTGTTTTTT. Its protein product is CASSILLGQGAGELFF.

V gene TRBV5-1 combines with J gene TRBJ2-2; 7 positions agree with TRBD1. The J segment lost 0 bases and the V segment lost 8 bases, leaving 7 bases of the junction unmatched. Germline V CDR1 and CDR2: SGHRS, YFSETQ. This CDR3 region has 15 residues. Here the CDR3 DNA reads TGCGCCAGGCCTCGGACAGGTGCGAACACCGGGGAGCTGTTTTTT. This codes for CARPRTGANTGELFF.

This sequence joins TRBV29-1 and TRBJ1-1; D is unresolved. The germline V gene has CDR1 SQVTM and CDR2 ANQGSEA. Trimming shortened V by 7 bases and J by 0 bases, and 12 bases separated the two germline ends. There are 13 residues in the CDR3. CDR3 protein: CSASGKVNTEAFF. As DNA, the CDR3 is TGCAGCGCATCGGGGAAGGTGAACACTGAAGCTTTCTTT.

The chain couples TRBV5-5 to TRBJ2-7; maybe TRBD1 (6 bases). CDR1 and CDR2 from the germline V gene are SGHKS and YYEKEE (reference sequence). The CDR3 contains 14 residues. Between the trimmed V and J ends, which lost 1 base and 3 bases, there was a span of 11 bases. The CDR3 reads CASSLPGQLYEQYF. CDR3 bases: TGTGCCAGCAGCTTGCCCGGACAGCTCTACGAGCAGTACTTC.

The chain employs TRBV5-4 and TRBJ2-7, with TRBD2 matching over 9 bases. The CDR3 loop spans 15 amino acids. Germline V gene sequence: CDR1 SGHNT, CDR2 YYREEE (reference sequence). V dropped 5 bases and J dropped 7; count of bases not matched to a gene: 13. Here the CDR3 reads CASSTSGWYPGEQYF. CDR3 coding DNA: TGTGCCAGCAGTACTAGCGGGTGGTACCCGGGAGAGCAGTACTTC. Filled out from reference TRBV5-4 and TRBJ2-7, the complete variable domain reads ETGVTQSPTHLIKTRGQQVTLRCSSQSGHNTVSWYQQALGQGPQFIFQYYREEENGRGNFPPRFSGLQFPNYSSELNVNALELDDSALYLCASSTSGWYPGEQYFGPGTRLTVT.

The chain combines TRBV15 with TRBJ2-4; D unresolved. The CDR3 runs 16 residues. CDR1 is LNHNV and CDR2 is YYDKDF in the germline V gene (reference sequence). The germline V and J ends were trimmed by 7 bases and 1 base, with 17 bases remaining between them. CDR3 amino acids: CATINRVPGAKNIQYF. Written as DNA, the CDR3 is TGTGCCACCATAAACCGCGTACCTGGGGCCAAAAACATTCAGTACTTC.

The J gene is TRBJ2-5, the V gene TRBV27, with D tentatively TRBD2 (6 bases). Germline V gene sequence: CDR1 MNHEY, CDR2 SMNVEV (reference sequence). Trimming removed 3 bases from V and 1 base from J, with 12 bases in between. This CDR3 region has 15 residues. The CDR3 reads CASSLAGHTQETQYF. In DNA form, the CDR3 reads TGTGCCAGCAGTTTGGCGGGGCATACCCAAGAGACCCAGTACTTC.

This clone was recorded once. The rearrangement links TRBV13 to TRBJ2-7; no firm D call. The CDR3 has 11 amino acids. Germline V gene lookup returns CDR1 PRHDT and CDR2 FYEKMQ (reference sequence). The germline V and J ends were trimmed by 7 bases and 0 bases, with 4 bases remaining between them. CDR3 DNA: TGTGCCAGCACCTCCTCCTACGAGCAGTACTTC. This translates into CASTSSYEQYF.

The chain couples TRBV19 to TRBJ1-5; D ambiguous. The CDR3 is made up of 12 amino acids. Germline V gene data show CDR1 as LNHDA and CDR2 as SQIVND (reference sequence). Trimming cost V 4 bases and J 7 bases, with 8 bases left between them. The CDR3 spells CASSSLGQPQHF. In nucleotides, the CDR3 is TGTGCCAGTAGTAGTCTGGGGCAGCCCCAGCATTTT.

CDR3 in amino acids: CASSLGGVVNTEAFF. DNA for the CDR3: TGTGCCAGTAGTCTCGGGGGGGTGGTGAACACTGAAGCTTTCTTT. This rearrangement joins TRBV19 to TRBJ1-1; D is possibly TRBD1 (5 bases). V lost 5 bases, J lost 0 bases, and 13 bases lay in between. Germline V CDR1 and CDR2: LNHDA, SQIVND (reference sequence). This CDR3 comprises 15 residues.

This clone has just one count. One end of the junction fails to match germline, which may point to a read error. CDR3 loop: CASSLGTNGGELFF. In DNA, the CDR3 is TGTGCTAGCAGCTTAGGGACTAATGGCGGGGAGCTGTTTTTT. The gene calls are TRBV7-7 and TRBJ2-2; the match to TRBD2 covers 7 bases. The CDR3 runs 14 residues. CDR1 is SSHAT, CDR2 FNYEAQ, per germline (reference sequence).

The rearrangement joins TRBV4-3 to TRBJ2-5, with D maybe TRBD1 (5 bases). CDR3 length: 16 residues. Germline V gene lookup returns CDR1 LGHNA and CDR2 YSLEER. Deletions cut 1 base from V and 2 bases from J, with 14 bases between. The CDR3 spells CASSQVPSAGQETQYF. DNA for the CDR3: TGCGCCAGCAGCCAAGTACCGTCGGCAGGGCAAGAGACCCAGTACTTC.

The V call is TRBV11-3, the J call TRBJ2-1; D possibly matches TRBD1 or TRBD2 (5 bases each). V lost 4 bases and J 14 bases, leaving 15 bases between the germline ends. This CDR3 region has 12 residues. Germline V CDR1 and CDR2: SGHNT, YENEEA. CDR3 region: CASSSVRGSEFF. The CDR3 coding sequence is TGTGCCAGCAGCTCCGTCCGGGGCTCGGAGTTCTTC.

This clone was counted a few times. This rearrangement joins TRBV19 to TRBJ1-5; unclear D gene. Deletions cut 5 bases from V and 9 bases from J, with 17 bases between. The CDR3 spans 14 residues. Germline loops: CDR1 LNHDA, CDR2 SQIVND (reference sequence). The chain's CDR3 is CASSLGTGSTPQHF. The CDR3 bases are TGTGCCAGTAGTCTTGGTACCGGGTCTACGCCCCAGCATTTT.

This CDR3 is CASSFLGAGINYGYTF. The CDR3 DNA follows: TGTGCCAGCTCATTCTTAGGCGCCGGAATTAACTATGGCTACACCTTC. This chain uses TRBV18 with TRBJ1-2; D not resolved. Between the trimmed V and J ends, which lost 5 bases and 1 base, there was a span of 17 bases. Germline loops: CDR1 KGHSH, CDR2 LQKENI. The CDR3 loop spans 16 amino acids.

The chain uses TRBV14 and TRBJ1-2; 8 bases line up with TRBD1. Germline trimming cut 1 base from V and 4 bases from J; bases unmatched to any gene: 2. Germline V gene sequence: CDR1 SGHDN, CDR2 FVKESK. The CDR3 extends over 14 amino acids. The CDR3 nucleotides are TGTGCCAGCAGCCAAGTGACAGGGGCCTATGGCTACACCTTC. This gives the protein CASSQVTGAYGYTF. Full variable domain (remainder filled in from reference TRBV14 and TRBJ1-2): EAGVTQFPSHSVIEKGQTVTLRCDPISGHDNLYWYRRVMGKEIKFLLHFVKESKQDESGMPNNRFLAERTGGTYSTLKVQPAELEDSGVYFCASSQVTGAYGYTFGSGTRLTVV.

This clone was picked up one time. V is TRBV7-2 and J is TRBJ2-2; D gene ambiguous. This CDR3 spans 13 amino acids. CDR1 is SGHTA and CDR2 is FQGNSA in the germline V gene. The ends were cut back, 5 bases at V and 1 base at J, with 5 bases in the middle. The CDR3 is CASSPQNTGELFF. CDR3 nucleotide sequence: TGTGCCAGCAGCCCGCAGAACACCGGGGAGCTGTTTTTT.